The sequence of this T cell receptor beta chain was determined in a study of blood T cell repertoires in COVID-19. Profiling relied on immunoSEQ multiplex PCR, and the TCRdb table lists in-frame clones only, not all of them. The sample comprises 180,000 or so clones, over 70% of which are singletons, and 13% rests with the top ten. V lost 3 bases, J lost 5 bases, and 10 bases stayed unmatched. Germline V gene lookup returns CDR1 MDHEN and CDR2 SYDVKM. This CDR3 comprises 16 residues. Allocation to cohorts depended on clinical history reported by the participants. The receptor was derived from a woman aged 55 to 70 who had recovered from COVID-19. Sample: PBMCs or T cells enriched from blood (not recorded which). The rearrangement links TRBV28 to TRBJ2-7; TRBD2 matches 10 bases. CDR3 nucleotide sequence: TGTGCCAGCAGTTTTGGTGGGGGGACTAGCGTTGACGAGCAGTACTTC. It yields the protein CASSFGGGTSVDEQYF.